This T cell receptor (beta chain) was obtained from a study of CD8+CD57+ T cells in acquired aplastic anemia. In its sample, this clonotype was seen a few times. A much more abundant neighbour one base away suggests this may be a read error. From germline, CDR1 is SGHTA and CDR2 FQGNSA. CDR3 size: 12 residues. V lost 3 bases to trimming and J lost 4 bases, with 3 bases between them. Genomic DNA acted as the template from which TCR beta VDJ combination and CDR3 sequence profiling were carried out. TCRdb itself ran the reads through MiXCR, one entry per CDR3 protein. The table lists about 81,000 distinct CDR3 sequences, 40% to 50% of them singletons.

The source of this sequence is a human donor in good health, serving as a control. The specimen sequenced was sorted CD4+, CD8+, or CD8+CD57+ T cells (not recorded which) from PBMCs. The chain links TRBV7-2 to TRBJ2-2, with D unresolved. In nucleotides, the CDR3 is TGTGCCAGCAGCTTCGGCACCGGGGAGCTGTTTTTT. Amino acid sequence: CASSFGTGELFF.